This T cell receptor beta chain derives from a study of vaccination and CD4 T cells after COVID-19 (dated by TCRdb to the early 2020s). Notes on the research overall: Six males and four females were included in the convalescent cohort, with two Hispanic individuals, seven Caucasians, two Asians and one multiracial person represented. Participants received two doses of either the Pfizer-BioNTech BNT162b2 vaccine (n=8) or the Moderna mRNA-1273 vaccine (n=2). Post-COVID blood samples from convalescent patients were collected a median of roughly 100 days after diagnosis, with a range of 35 to 161 days. Post-vaccine blood samples were taken a median of around 77 days after the second vaccine dose, with a range of roughly 14 to 250 days. For stimulating the cultures, overlapping spike peptide pools were used, derived from SARS-CoV-2 as well as from the common cold coronaviruses HCoV-NL63, HCoV-OC43 and HCoV-229E. Control cultures used a CEFX viral epitope pool as positive control, an HIV-1 Nef peptide pool as negative control, or no peptide. In under twelve COVID-19 convalescent patients and several infection-naive healthy vaccine recipients, researchers compared the spike-specific CD4+ TCR repertoire from before mRNA vaccination with the repertoire from after. The full study reports these points: In convalescent patients, a median around 86% of post-vaccine SARS-CoV-2-reactive clones were detected only after vaccination, suggesting vaccine-specific priming. Only a relatively small number of convalescent patients were included in the study, and early timepoints following natural infection were not analyzed. Of the vaccine-specific clones in convalescent patients, 304 of 307, or nearly all, reacted only to SARS-CoV-2 spike and did not cross-react with common cold coronaviruses. Although the median number of SARS-CoV-2-reactive clonotypes went up from around 20 after infection to 35 to 40 after vaccination, the increase was not significant.

Library prep was done by PCR. DNA from cultured CD4+ T cells underwent TCR sequencing with the Oncomine TCR Beta short-read assay at the Johns Hopkins FTIC core. The QIAamp micro DNA kit was used to extract genomic DNA from the cultured CD4+ T cells. Oncomine TCR Beta libraries from cultured CD4+ T cells were pooled with unique dual indexes and sequenced on an Illumina iSeq 100. From the authors' description of their analysis: Non-productive sequences were removed, and CDR3s not starting with C, not ending with F or W, or shorter than 7 amino acids were discarded. The MANAFEST web application identified antigen-specific clonotypes by comparing peptide-stimulated wells against reference wells and other culture wells. An FDR below 0.05, an odds ratio above 5, and a productive frequency above 0.1% in at least two of three replicate wells were required for clones to be considered positive. A clonotype counted as cross-reactive if it showed significant expansion both in the SARS-CoV-2 spike wells and in at least one common cold coronavirus spike condition. CDR3 homology was assessed with Levenshtein distances (stringdist) and unrooted phylogenetic trees (ape) in R version 3.6.1. TCRdb reprocessed the public reads (quality trimming at Q25 with fastp, clone calling with MiXCR) and kept in-frame beta chains. Each entry merges the rows of one CDR3 protein and shows their most common DNA and genes. These V and J calls are TCRdb output, not the study's own analysis. Here the sample has fewer than 20,000 distinct CDR3 sequences; about 68% occur a single time. The ten top clones hold 7.5% to 10% of the sample.

Looking up the germline V gene yields CDR1 ENHRY and CDR2 SYGVKD. The CDR3 goes from the cysteine to the phenylalanine over 17 residues. Just the 51-base CDR3 DNA is kept, in frame starting at base 1. The germline V end is reduced by 3 bases and the J end by 3 bases; junction bases left unmatched: 7. In light of the paper, this sample's treatment or condition label describes: approximately nine-day PBMC culture with coronavirus spike peptide pools or control peptides (ViraFEST assay). To expand antigen-specific T cells with peptide pools and then pick out the expanded clonotypes through TCR sequencing, the study relied on the ViraFEST assay. Negative nucleocapsid antibody tests before and after vaccination confirmed that the healthy vaccine recipients had no prior SARS-CoV-2 infection. Each well held around 2.1 million PBMCs cultured with approximately 10 ug/ml peptide pools in IMDM containing approximately 4.8% human AB serum and roughly 10 IU/ml IL-2. Half of the culture medium was replaced with fresh IL-2-containing medium on days 3 and 7. After 10 days of culture, CD4+ T cells were isolated by negative selection using the EasySep CD4+ T cell isolation kit. Ficoll-Paque Plus gradient centrifugation was used to isolate PBMCs from whole blood, and the isolated PBMCs were then either used fresh or cryopreserved at -140C. Each culture condition was generally run in triplicate wells.

In its sample, this clonotype was seen once. What antigen it recognizes has not been identified. Base qualities are missing; no much larger clone stands one base away. One read is thin evidence. The receptor was isolated from a human donor who received a COVID-19 vaccine. Rearrangement joined TRBV10-3 to TRBJ1-5, and 11 junctional nucleotides match TRBD1. The sequencing used CD4+ T cells from blood, cultured in vitro, collected after SARS-CoV-2 vaccination. The CDR3 corresponds to CAISDTGQGGNNQPQHF. In nucleotide form, the sequence is TGTGCCATCAGTGATACGGGACAGGGGGGGAACAATCAGCCCCAGCATTTT.